A selection of T cell receptor beta chains follows, all from one sample in a study of cytomegalovirus exposure and HLA in healthy donors. Method: immunoSEQ multiplex PCR; TCRdb's copy keeps in-frame clones and lacks some. The sample gives 75,000 or so clones, approximately 70% of which show up once; about 20% is in the top ten. The sample taken for sequencing was PBMCs. The source of these receptors is a man aged 40-55 years in good health and CMV-seropositive. Both conserved end residues are part of each CDR3. A D gene is named only where the DNA matches it firmly. The size field is filled for only some rows; it gives once, few, many or a size class.

D gene: .; clone size: once; J gene: TRBJ1-3; V gene: TRBV6-5; CDR3 DNA: TGTGCCACTTCGGACAGTTTAATCTCTGGAAACACCATATATTTT; CDR3 protein: CATSDSLISGNTIYF
D gene: TRBD2; clone size: .; J gene: TRBJ2-3; V gene: TRBV7-2; CDR3 DNA: TGTGCCAGCAAGCGGGGGGGTACGACAGATACGCAGTATTTT; CDR3 protein: CASKRGGTTDTQYF
D gene: TRBD2; clone size: .; J gene: TRBJ2-1; V gene: TRBV9; CDR3 DNA: TGTGCCAGCAGCGCCTCCGGGACTAGCGGGGCCAATGAGCAGTTCTTC; CDR3 protein: CASSASGTSGANEQFF
D gene: .; clone size: .; J gene: TRBJ1-4; V gene: TRBV28; CDR3 DNA: TGTGCCAGCAGTTTCTATGAAAAACTGTTTTTT; CDR3 protein: CASSFYEKLFF
D gene: .; clone size: .; J gene: TRBJ2-7; V gene: TRBV9; CDR3 DNA: TGTGCCAGCAGCGGGGCCTCGGACTCCCCTTCCCTCTACGAGCAGTACTTC; CDR3 protein: CASSGASDSPSLYEQYF
D gene: .; clone size: .; J gene: TRBJ1-1; V gene: TRBV7-7; CDR3 DNA: TGTGCTAGCAGCTTAGCTTTCACAACGAACACTGAAGCTTTCTTT; CDR3 protein: CASSLAFTTNTEAFF
D gene: TRBD2; clone size: once; J gene: TRBJ2-5; V gene: TRBV7-9; CDR3 DNA: TGTGCCAGCAGGGAACTAGCGGGGGGGCCAGAGACCCAGTACTTC; CDR3 protein: CASRELAGGPETQYF
D gene: TRBD1; clone size: .; J gene: TRBJ2-7; V gene: TRBV6-5; CDR3 DNA: TGTGCCAGCAGTTCGGGACAGGTAAAAGGGAACGAGCAGTACTTC; CDR3 protein: CASSSGQVKGNEQYF
D gene: TRBD2; clone size: .; J gene: TRBJ2-1; V gene: TRBV10-3; CDR3 DNA: TGTGCCATCAGTGCAACGACTAGCGGGGGGGACAATGAGCAGTTCTTC; CDR3 protein: CAISATTSGGDNEQFF
D gene: .; clone size: .; J gene: TRBJ1-2; V gene: TRBV6-6; CDR3 DNA: TGTGCCAGCAGTTTAGGGGGGGCGGGTTCCCATGGCTACACCTTC; CDR3 protein: CASSLGGAGSHGYTF
D gene: TRBD2; clone size: .; J gene: TRBJ2-1; V gene: TRBV5-1; CDR3 DNA: TGCGCCAGCAGCTTGGCGGCCCTCAGCCTAGCGGGGGGTTACAATGAGCAGTTCTTC; CDR3 protein: CASSLAALSLAGGYNEQFF
D gene: .; clone size: .; J gene: TRBJ2-2; V gene: TRBV2; CDR3 DNA: TGTGCCAGCAGGATGGGAACAGGGTATGGCACCGGGGAGCTGTTTTTT; CDR3 protein: CASRMGTGYGTGELFF
D gene: TRBD1; clone size: .; J gene: TRBJ2-7; V gene: TRBV5-1; CDR3 DNA: TGCGCCAGCAGCTTGGAGGGACAGGGGGTGTTGGACGAGCAGTACTTC; CDR3 protein: CASSLEGQGVLDEQYF
D gene: .; clone size: .; J gene: TRBJ1-2; V gene: TRBV5-4; CDR3 DNA: TGTGCCAGCACTGTCCTGGACATTGATCCCAGCTATGGCTACACCTTC; CDR3 protein: CASTVLDIDPSYGYTF
D gene: TRBD2; clone size: .; J gene: TRBJ2-3; V gene: TRBV7-8; CDR3 DNA: TGTGCCCCCGGAGCGGGGGGAAATACGCAGTATTTT; CDR3 protein: CAPGAGGNTQYF
D gene: .; clone size: .; J gene: TRBJ2-3; V gene: TRBV28; CDR3 DNA: TGTGCCAGCAGCCCCCCTGCGGGCCTCACAGATACGCAGTATTTT; CDR3 protein: CASSPPAGLTDTQYF
D gene: TRBD2; clone size: .; J gene: TRBJ2-7; V gene: TRBV6-1; CDR3 DNA: TGTGCCATTGCAGGGAGGGGAAGCTCCTACGAGCAGTACTTC; CDR3 protein: CAIAGRGSSYEQYF
D gene: .; clone size: .; J gene: TRBJ2-3; V gene: TRBV6-6; CDR3 DNA: TGTGCCAGCAGTCGCCCCGCGGATACGCAGTATTTT; CDR3 protein: CASSRPADTQYF
D gene: .; clone size: .; J gene: TRBJ2-7; V gene: TRBV9; CDR3 DNA: TGTGCCAGCAGCGCTGGGGACAACTCGGACGAGCAGTACTTC; CDR3 protein: CASSAGDNSDEQYF
D gene: .; clone size: .; J gene: TRBJ1-1; V gene: TRBV7-3; CDR3 DNA: TGTGCCAGCAGCTGGGGACACATTAATGAAGCTTTCTTT; CDR3 protein: CASSWGHINEAFF
D gene: .; clone size: few; J gene: TRBJ1-1; V gene: TRBV4-2; CDR3 DNA: TGTGCCAGCAGCCAAGTCCCGGTGTCCGACACTGAAGCTTTCTTT; CDR3 protein: CASSQVPVSDTEAFF
D gene: .; clone size: .; J gene: TRBJ1-5; V gene: TRBV4-1; CDR3 DNA: TGCGCCAGCAGCCAGGCAGGGTCAATTAATCAGCCCCAGCATTTT; CDR3 protein: CASSQAGSINQPQHF
D gene: .; clone size: .; J gene: TRBJ2-1; V gene: TRBV30; CDR3 DNA: TGTGCCTGGAGTGTACTCAGGGCCCAATTTTACAATGAGCAGTTCTTC; CDR3 protein: CAWSVLRAQFYNEQFF
D gene: .; clone size: .; J gene: TRBJ2-1; V gene: TRBV19; CDR3 DNA: TGTGCCAGTACCAGCTCGACAGCTTACAATGAGCAGTTCTTC; CDR3 protein: CASTSSTAYNEQFF
D gene: .; clone size: .; J gene: TRBJ2-3; V gene: TRBV15; CDR3 DNA: TGTGCCACCAGCCTAAACACAGATACGCAGTATTTT; CDR3 protein: CATSLNTDTQYF
D gene: TRBD1; clone size: .; J gene: TRBJ1-1; V gene: TRBV5-1; CDR3 DNA: TGCGCCAGCAGCTTGCCCACAGGGGGCCTTAACACTGAAGCTTTCTTT; CDR3 protein: CASSLPTGGLNTEAFF
D gene: TRBD1; clone size: few; J gene: TRBJ2-1; V gene: TRBV6-1; CDR3 DNA: TGTGCCAGCAGTGCCCGGGACAGGACTTACAATGAGCAGTTCTTC; CDR3 protein: CASSARDRTYNEQFF
D gene: .; clone size: .; J gene: TRBJ1-4; V gene: TRBV5-1; CDR3 DNA: TGCGCCAGCAGCTTGGCCGGGGGTCGGGGGGTAAATGAAAAACTGTTTTTT; CDR3 protein: CASSLAGGRGVNEKLFF
D gene: .; clone size: few; J gene: TRBJ1-2; V gene: TRBV7-8; CDR3 DNA: TGTGCCAGCAGCGGGGTCGAGGGCTATGGCTACACCTTC; CDR3 protein: CASSGVEGYGYTF
D gene: .; clone size: once; J gene: TRBJ2-4; V gene: TRBV5-4; CDR3 DNA: TGTGCCAGCAGCTTGGGACGGACTGCCAAAAACATTCAGTACTTC; CDR3 protein: CASSLGRTAKNIQYF
D gene: .; clone size: few; J gene: TRBJ2-7; V gene: TRBV7-9; CDR3 DNA: TGTGCCAGCAGCTTTACAGAGTACGAGCAGTACTTC; CDR3 protein: CASSFTEYEQYF
D gene: TRBD2; clone size: .; J gene: TRBJ2-5; V gene: TRBV19; CDR3 DNA: TGTGCCAGTAGTATAGAGGCTAGCGGGGGGGAGACCCAGTACTTC; CDR3 protein: CASSIEASGGETQYF
D gene: TRBD1; clone size: .; J gene: TRBJ1-4; V gene: TRBV4-3; CDR3 DNA: TGCGCCAGCAGCCAAGGACAGGGGGGAGAAAAACTGCTTTTT; CDR3 protein: CASSQGQGGEKLLF
D gene: .; clone size: .; J gene: TRBJ2-3; V gene: TRBV20-1; CDR3 DNA: TGCAGTGCTAGACACAAAGATACGCAGTATTTT; CDR3 protein: CSARHKDTQYF
D gene: TRBD1; clone size: .; J gene: TRBJ1-1; V gene: TRBV15; CDR3 DNA: TGTGCCACCAGCAGAGATCAAGGGGGCAGGGTGAACACTGAAGCTTTCTTT; CDR3 protein: CATSRDQGGRVNTEAFF
D gene: .; clone size: few; J gene: TRBJ2-3; V gene: TRBV2; CDR3 DNA: TGTGCCAGCAGTGCTGACAGGACTAGCACAGATACGCAGTATTTT; CDR3 protein: CASSADRTSTDTQYF
D gene: TRBD2; clone size: .; J gene: TRBJ2-7; V gene: TRBV19; CDR3 DNA: TGTGCCAGTAGTATTGGGGCGCCGAGCGGGACTACCTACGAGCAGTACTTC; CDR3 protein: CASSIGAPSGTTYEQYF
D gene: .; clone size: .; J gene: TRBJ1-2; V gene: TRBV7-9; CDR3 DNA: TGTGCCAGCAGCTTCGAGGACTATGGCTACACCTTC; CDR3 protein: CASSFEDYGYTF
D gene: .; clone size: few; J gene: TRBJ2-3; V gene: TRBV9; CDR3 DNA: TGTGCCAGCAGCGTCCACGGGGGTAGTGGGGGTACGCAGTATTTT; CDR3 protein: CASSVHGGSGGTQYF
D gene: .; clone size: few; J gene: TRBJ1-6; V gene: TRBV7-2; CDR3 DNA: TGTGCCAGCAGCTTCGGACAGACCTTAGGAAATTCACCCCTCCACTTT; CDR3 protein: CASSFGQTLGNSPLHF
D gene: .; clone size: .; J gene: TRBJ2-1; V gene: TRBV29-1; CDR3 DNA: TGCAGCGTTGAAGATCTTGAGGGGGACTCCTACAATGAGCAGTTCTTC; CDR3 protein: CSVEDLEGDSYNEQFF
D gene: TRBD1; clone size: few; J gene: TRBJ2-2; V gene: TRBV30; CDR3 DNA: TGTGCCTGGAGTGGATGGACAGGGGGTAACACCGGGGAGCTGTTTTTT; CDR3 protein: CAWSGWTGGNTGELFF
D gene: TRBD1; clone size: few; J gene: TRBJ1-2; V gene: TRBV28; CDR3 DNA: TGTGCCAGCAGTCTCGGGACAGTTTATGGCTACACCTTC; CDR3 protein: CASSLGTVYGYTF
D gene: .; clone size: once; J gene: TRBJ2-1; V gene: TRBV6-4; CDR3 DNA: TGTGCCAGCAGTGCTACGCAGGACTACAATGAGCAGTTCTTC; CDR3 protein: CASSATQDYNEQFF
D gene: TRBD1; clone size: few; J gene: TRBJ1-5; V gene: TRBV30; CDR3 DNA: TGTGCCTGGGGGACAGGGGGCCATCAGCCCCAGCATTTT; CDR3 protein: CAWGTGGHQPQHF
D gene: TRBD1; clone size: .; J gene: TRBJ1-3; V gene: TRBV28; CDR3 DNA: TGTGCCAGCAGTCCCGCCTCAGGGGGAGGAAACACCATATATTTT; CDR3 protein: CASSPASGGGNTIYF